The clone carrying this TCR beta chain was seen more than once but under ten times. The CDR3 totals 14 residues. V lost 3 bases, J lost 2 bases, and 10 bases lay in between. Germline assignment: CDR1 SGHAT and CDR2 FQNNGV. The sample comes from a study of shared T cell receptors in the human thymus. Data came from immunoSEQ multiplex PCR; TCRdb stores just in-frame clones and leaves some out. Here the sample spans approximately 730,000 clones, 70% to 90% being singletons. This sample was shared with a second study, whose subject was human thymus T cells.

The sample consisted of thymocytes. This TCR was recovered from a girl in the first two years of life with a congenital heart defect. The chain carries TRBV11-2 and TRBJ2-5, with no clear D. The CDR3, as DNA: TGTGCCAGCAGCTTCACCCTAGATCAAGAGACCCAGTACTTC. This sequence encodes CASSFTLDQETQYF.